The entry below gives a single T cell receptor (beta chain) sequence along with its context. Profiled with immunoSEQ multiplex PCR; TCRdb holds only in-frame clones, not every one. The table shows more than 25,000 clones, with around 74% occurring only once. The data were taken from a study of T cells in narcolepsy. The CDR3 runs to 14 residues. Germline assignment: CDR1 SGHRS and CDR2 YFSETQ. V lost 0 bases, J lost 7 bases, and 14 bases lay in between. The sequenced sample was memory (CD45RA-) CD4+ T cells from blood. The V and J genes are TRBV5-1 and TRBJ2-7; no firm D call. The receptor was derived from a human donor in good health. The CDR3 sequence is CASSLVSGYGEQYF. In DNA form, the CDR3 reads TGCGCCAGCAGCTTGGTATCCGGGTACGGGGAGCAGTACTTC.